The clone carrying this T cell receptor (beta chain) was detected only a few times. Its antigen is unidentified. This sample was taken from a study of siplizumab effects on memory and regulatory T cells. Whole-study results and caveats: Naive or memory phenotype was unassignable for roughly 75-96% of proliferating CD4+ or CD8+ clones.

TCRdb keeps only in-frame clones here, not all; method: immunoSEQ multiplex PCR. The sample carries approximately 110,000 clones, more than 85% recorded once. This sequence was found in a human donor in good health. The sample was CD4+ T cells sorted from blood.

The CDR3 protein is CAWSAGTANTEAFF. Here the CDR3 DNA reads TGTGCCTGGAGCGCCGGGACAGCTAACACTGAAGCTTTCTTT. The V and J genes are TRBV30 and TRBJ1-1; 7 nucleotides match TRBD1. The CDR3 contains 14 residues. V was clipped by 3 bases and J by 2 bases; unmatched bases: 6. Germline V lookup: CDR1 GTSNPN, CDR2 SVGIG (reference sequence).